This TCR beta chain appears in the sequencing data of a study of T cells expressing NK-cell markers. TCRdb re-called the 5' RACE reads and gives one entry per CDR3 protein, without DNA. Its table records approximately 550,000 distinct CDR3 sequences. This CDR3 spans 15 amino acids. Germline CDR1 LNHNV, CDR2 YYDKDF (reference sequence). Sequencing was done on a sample of blood T cells: a sorted CD56 or NKG2C T cell subset, CD4+ or CD8+ T cells, or bulk PBMC T cells (not recorded which). This sequence was found in a young man in good health. The chain joins TRBV15 to TRBJ1-2; TCRdb gives TRBD1 as the D gene, but with no DNA this cannot be confirmed. The CDR3: CATSRGGTANYGYTF. Full variable domain (rest looked up from reference TRBV15 and TRBJ1-2): DAMVIQNPRYQVTQFGKPVTLSCSQTLNHNVMYWYQQKSSQAPKLLFHYYDKDFNNEADTPDNFQSRRPNTSFCFLDIRSPGLGDTAMYLCATSRGGTANYGYTFGSGTRLTVV.